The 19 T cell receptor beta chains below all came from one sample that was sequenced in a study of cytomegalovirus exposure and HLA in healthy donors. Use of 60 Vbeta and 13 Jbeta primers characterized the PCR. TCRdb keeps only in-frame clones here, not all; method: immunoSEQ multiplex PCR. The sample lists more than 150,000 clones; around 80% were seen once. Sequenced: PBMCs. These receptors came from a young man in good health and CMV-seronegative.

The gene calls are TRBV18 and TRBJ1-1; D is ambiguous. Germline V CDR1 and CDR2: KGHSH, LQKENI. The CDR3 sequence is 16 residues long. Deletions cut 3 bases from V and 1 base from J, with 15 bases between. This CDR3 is CASSPPIRLQNTEAFF. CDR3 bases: TGTGCCAGCTCACCGCCAATAAGACTCCAGAACACTGAAGCTTTCTTT.

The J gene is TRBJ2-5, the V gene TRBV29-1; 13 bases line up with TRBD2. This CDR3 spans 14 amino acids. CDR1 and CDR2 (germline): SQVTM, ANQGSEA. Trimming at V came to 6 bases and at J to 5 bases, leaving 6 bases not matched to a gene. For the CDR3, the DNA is TGCAGCGTCCCGACTAGCGGGAGGAGGGAGACCCAGTACTTC. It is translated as CSVPTSGRRETQYF.

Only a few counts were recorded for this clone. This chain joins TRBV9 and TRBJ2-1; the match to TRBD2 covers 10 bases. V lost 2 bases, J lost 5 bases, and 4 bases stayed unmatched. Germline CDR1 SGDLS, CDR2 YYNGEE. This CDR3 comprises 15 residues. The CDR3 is CASSVSGGRNNEQFF. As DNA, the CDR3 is TGTGCCAGCAGCGTTAGCGGGGGGCGAAACAATGAGCAGTTCTTC. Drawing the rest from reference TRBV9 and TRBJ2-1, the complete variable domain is DSGVTQTPKHLITATGQRVTLRCSPRSGDLSVYWYQQSLDQGLQFLIQYYNGEERAKGNILERFSAQQFPDLHSELNLSSLELGDSALYFCASSVSGGRNNEQFFGPGTRLTVL.

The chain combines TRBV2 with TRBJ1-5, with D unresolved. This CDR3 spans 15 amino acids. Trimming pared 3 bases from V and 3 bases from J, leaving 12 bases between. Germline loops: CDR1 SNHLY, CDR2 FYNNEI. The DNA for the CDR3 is TGTGCCAGCAGTGACTCAGGCAGCCCCAATCAGCCCCAGCATTTT. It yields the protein CASSDSGSPNQPQHF.

CDR3 nucleotides: TGTGCCAGCAGGGGGACTCCCAGCAATCAGCCCCAGCATTTT. It specifies CASRGTPSNQPQHF. The chain uses TRBV6-5 and TRBJ1-5; D possibly corresponds to TRBD1 (5 bases). V dropped 6 bases and J dropped 1 base, with 10 bases sitting between them. The length of the CDR3 is 14 residues. The germline V gene encodes CDR1 MNHEY and CDR2 SVGAGI.

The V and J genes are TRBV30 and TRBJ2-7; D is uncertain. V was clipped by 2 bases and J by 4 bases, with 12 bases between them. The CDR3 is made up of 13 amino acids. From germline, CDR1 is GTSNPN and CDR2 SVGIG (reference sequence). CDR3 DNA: TGTGCCTGGAGTTCGAACTATCTTTACGAGCAGTACTTC. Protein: CAWSSNYLYEQYF.

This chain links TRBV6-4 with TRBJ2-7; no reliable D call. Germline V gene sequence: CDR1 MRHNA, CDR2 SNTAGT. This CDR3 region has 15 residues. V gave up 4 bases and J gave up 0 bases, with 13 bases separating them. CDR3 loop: CASSVEPSGSYEQYF. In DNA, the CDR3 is TGTGCCAGCAGTGTTGAGCCCTCGGGCTCCTACGAGCAGTACTTC.

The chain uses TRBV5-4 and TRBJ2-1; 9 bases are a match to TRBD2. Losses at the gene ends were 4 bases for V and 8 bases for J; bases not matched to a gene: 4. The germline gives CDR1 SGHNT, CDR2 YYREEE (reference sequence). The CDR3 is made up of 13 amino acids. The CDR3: CASSLSGSYEQFF. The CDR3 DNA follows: TGTGCCAGCAGCCTTAGCGGGAGCTATGAGCAGTTCTTC.

The CDR3 DNA sequence: TGTGCCATCAGTGAAACTCCCGAAGGCAATCAGCCCCAGCATTTT. As protein: CAISETPEGNQPQHF. The V call is TRBV10-3, the J call TRBJ1-5; D is unclear. V lost 3 bases to trimming and J lost 2 bases, with 11 bases between them. Germline-derived CDR1 and CDR2 are ENHRY and SYGVKD. The CDR3 is 15 residues long.

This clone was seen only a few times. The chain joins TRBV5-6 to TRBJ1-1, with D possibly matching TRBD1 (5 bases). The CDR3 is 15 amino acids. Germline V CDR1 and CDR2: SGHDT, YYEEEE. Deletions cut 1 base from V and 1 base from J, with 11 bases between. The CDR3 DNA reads TGTGCCAGCAGCTTGCTTGGGGCGAAGAACACTGAAGCTTTCTTT. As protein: CASSLLGAKNTEAFF. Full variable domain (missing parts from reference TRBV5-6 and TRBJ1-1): DAGVTQSPTHLIKTRGQQVTLRCSPKSGHDTVSWYQQALGQGPQFIFQYYEEEERQRGNFPDRFSGHQFPNYSSELNVNALLLGDSALYLCASSLLGAKNTEAFFGQGTRLTVV.

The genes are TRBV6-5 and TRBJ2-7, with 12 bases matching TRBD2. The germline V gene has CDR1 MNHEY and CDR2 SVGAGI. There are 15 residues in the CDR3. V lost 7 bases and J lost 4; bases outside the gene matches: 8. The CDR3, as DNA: TGTGCCAGCACCCAGACTAGCGGGGGAATATACGAGCAGTACTTC. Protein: CASTQTSGGIYEQYF.

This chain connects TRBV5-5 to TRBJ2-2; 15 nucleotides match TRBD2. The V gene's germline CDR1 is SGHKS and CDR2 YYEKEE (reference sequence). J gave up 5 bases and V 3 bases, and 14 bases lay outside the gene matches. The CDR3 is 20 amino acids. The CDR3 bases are TGTGCCAGCAGCTCTCTGCCCGGACTAGCGGGGGGGCGGTGGACCGGGGAGCTGTTTTTT. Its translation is CASSSLPGLAGGRWTGELFF.

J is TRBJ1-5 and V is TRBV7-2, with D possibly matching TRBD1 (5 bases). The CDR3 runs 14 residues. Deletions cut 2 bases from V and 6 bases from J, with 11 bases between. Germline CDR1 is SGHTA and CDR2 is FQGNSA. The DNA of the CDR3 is TGTGCCAGCAGCTTAATGGGGCCGGTTCAGCCCCAGCATTTT. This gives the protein CASSLMGPVQPQHF.

The DNA of the CDR3 is TGTGCCAGCAGCCGCCAGACAGCCCAATGGGAAACTGAAGCTTTCTTT. The encoded protein is CASSRQTAQWETEAFF. This chain uses TRBV6-4 with TRBJ1-1, with TRBD1 as a possible D gene (5 bases). With 6 bases removed from V and 5 bases from J, the gap between germline ends came to 22 bases. Germline V gives CDR1 MRHNA, CDR2 SNTAGT. The CDR3 extends over 16 amino acids.

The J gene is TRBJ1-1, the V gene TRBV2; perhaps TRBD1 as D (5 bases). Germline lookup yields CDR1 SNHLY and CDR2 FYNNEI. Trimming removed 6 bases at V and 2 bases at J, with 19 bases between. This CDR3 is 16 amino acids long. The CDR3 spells CASRRNAGGANTEAFF. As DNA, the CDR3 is TGTGCCAGCAGGAGAAACGCTGGAGGGGCAAACACTGAAGCTTTCTTT.

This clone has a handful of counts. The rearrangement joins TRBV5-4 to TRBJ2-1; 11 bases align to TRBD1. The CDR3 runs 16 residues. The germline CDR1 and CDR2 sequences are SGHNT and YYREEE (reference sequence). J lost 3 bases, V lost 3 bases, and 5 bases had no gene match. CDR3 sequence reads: CASSSGQGGLYNEQFF. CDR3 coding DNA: TGTGCCAGCAGCTCGGGACAGGGGGGGCTCTACAATGAGCAGTTCTTC.

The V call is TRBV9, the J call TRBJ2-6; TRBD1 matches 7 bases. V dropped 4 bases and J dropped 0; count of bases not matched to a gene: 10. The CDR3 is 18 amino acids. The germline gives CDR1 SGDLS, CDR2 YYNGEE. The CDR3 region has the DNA TGTGCCAGCAGCCCCCGGACAGGCGTCCTCTCTGGGGCCAACGTCCTGACTTTC. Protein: CASSPRTGVLSGANVLTF.

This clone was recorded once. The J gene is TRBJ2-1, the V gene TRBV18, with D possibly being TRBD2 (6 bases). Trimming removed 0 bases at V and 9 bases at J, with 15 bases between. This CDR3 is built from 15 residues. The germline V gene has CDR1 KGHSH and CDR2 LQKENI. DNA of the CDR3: TGTGCCAGCTCACCACCGGAGACCCTCGGGGGTGAGCAGTTCTTC. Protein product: CASSPPETLGGEQFF. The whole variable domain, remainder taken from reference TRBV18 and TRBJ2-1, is NAGVMQNPRHLVRRRGQEARLRCSPMKGHSHVYWYRQLPEEGLKFMVYLQKENIIDESGMPKERFSAEFPKEGPSILRIQQVVRGDSAAYFCASSPPETLGGEQFFGPGTRLTVL.

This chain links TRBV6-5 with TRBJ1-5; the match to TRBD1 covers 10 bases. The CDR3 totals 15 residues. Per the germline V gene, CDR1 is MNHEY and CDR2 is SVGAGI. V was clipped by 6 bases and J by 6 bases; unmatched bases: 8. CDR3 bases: TGTGCCAGCAGCCCGCGGACAGGGGGGACTCAGCCCCAGCATTTT. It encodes CASSPRTGGTQPQHF.